The 9 T cell receptor beta chains below come from one sample, sequenced in a study of OX40 agonist ivuxolimab in advanced cancers. The repertoire was sequenced with immunoSEQ multiplex PCR; TCRdb's copy has only in-frame clones and lacks some. The sample has tens of thousands of clones; about 91% are singletons. Sequenced here: CD4+ or CD8+ T cells sorted from blood, sampled in a trial of the OX40 agonist ivuxolimab. Receptor source: an adult with an advanced solid tumor such as melanoma, head and neck, liver or kidney cancer.

Only one count was recorded for this clone. The CDR3 DNA sequence: TGTGCCAGCAGCTCCGGACTAGCGGGAGAGACCCAGTACTTC. This gives the protein CASSSGLAGETQYF. The chain is built from TRBV6-5 and TRBJ2-5; TRBD2 agrees at 11 bases. The CDR3 loop spans 14 amino acids. Germline-derived CDR1 and CDR2 are MNHEY and SVGAGI. V lost 6 bases to trimming and J lost 4 bases; unmatched junction nucleotides: 4.

The V call is TRBV4-1, the J call TRBJ2-1, with 8 bases fitting TRBD2. The CDR3 sequence is 16 residues long. CDR1 and CDR2 from the germline V gene are MGHRA and YSYEKL. V was pared by 3 bases and J by 8 bases, with 12 bases of the junction left unmatched. CDR3 sequence (DNA): TGCGCCAGCAGCCAGGGACTAGTCACGGGCGGCGATGAGCAGTTCTTC. Protein sequence: CASSQGLVTGGDEQFF.

The V and J genes are TRBV7-6 and TRBJ2-1, with D tentatively TRBD2 (6 bases). This CDR3 comprises 14 residues. V was clipped by 1 base and J by 6 bases, with 10 bases between them. Germline loops: CDR1 SGHVS, CDR2 FNYEAQ. CDR3 residues: CASSLVGSGNEQFF. CDR3 DNA sequence: TGTGCCAGCAGCTTAGTAGGTAGCGGCAATGAGCAGTTCTTC.

The genes are TRBV4-1 and TRBJ2-3, with TRBD1 matching 8 bases. The CDR3 runs to 12 residues. Trimming removed 7 bases from V and 5 bases from J; junction bases left unmatched: 2. CDR1 and CDR2 (germline): MGHRA, YSYEKL. This CDR3 reads CASTDRGDTQYF. CDR3 coding DNA: TGCGCCAGCACAGACAGGGGAGATACGCAGTATTTT.

This chain connects TRBV7-9 to TRBJ1-2, with 10 bases lining up with TRBD1. Per germline, CDR1 SEHNR and CDR2 FQNEAQ (reference sequence). CDR3 length: 15 residues. V lost 5 bases, J lost 5 bases, and 8 bases stayed unmatched. CDR3 in DNA: TGTGCCAGCAGCGGATGGGACAGGGGTGGTTATGGCTACACCTTC. It codes for CASSGWDRGGYGYTF.

The J gene is TRBJ2-7, the V gene TRBV19; TRBD1 matches at 9 bases. CDR1 LNHDA and CDR2 SQIVND come from the germline V gene (reference sequence). CDR3 length: 14 amino acids. The V segment lost 5 bases and the J segment 4 bases; nucleotides outside the gene matches: 6. CDR3 DNA: TGTGCCAGTAGTGCCGGGACAGGGATTTACGAGCAGTACTTC. Translation gives CASSAGTGIYEQYF.

V gene TRBV16 combines with J gene TRBJ1-2; TRBD1 matches at 7 bases. Looked up from germline, CDR1 is KGHSY and CDR2 is FQNENV. This CDR3 has 13 amino acids. The ends lost 2 bases at V and 6 bases at J; junction bases unmatched: 3. CDR3 loop: CASSQTGVNGYTF. CDR3 bases: TGTGCCAGCAGCCAAACAGGGGTAAATGGCTACACCTTC. The full variable domain, completed using reference TRBV16 and TRBJ1-2, is GEEVAQTPKHLVRGEGQKAKLYCAPIKGHSYVFWYQQVLKNEFKFLISFQNENVFDETGMPKERFSAKCLPNSPCSLEIQATKLEDSAVYFCASSQTGVNGYTFGSGTRLTVV.

The J gene is TRBJ1-5, the V gene TRBV16, with D possibly TRBD1 on 6 matching bases. V lost 7 bases, J lost 7 bases, and 14 bases lay in between. CDR3 length: 13 residues. CDR1 is KGHSY, CDR2 FQNENV, per germline. The CDR3, as DNA: TGTGCCAGCACCGAGGGGGGGTCCCAGCCCCAGCATTTT. As protein: CASTEGGSQPQHF.

The chain employs TRBV10-1 and TRBJ2-1; no clear D gene. Germline V gene lookup returns CDR1 WNHNN and CDR2 SYGVQD (reference sequence). CDR3 size: 15 residues. Trimming took off 0 bases at V and 1 base at J, with 7 bases between the two ends. The CDR3 sequence is CASSESVGSYNEQFF. The DNA for the CDR3 is TGCGCCAGCAGTGAGTCAGTGGGTTCCTACAATGAGCAGTTCTTC.